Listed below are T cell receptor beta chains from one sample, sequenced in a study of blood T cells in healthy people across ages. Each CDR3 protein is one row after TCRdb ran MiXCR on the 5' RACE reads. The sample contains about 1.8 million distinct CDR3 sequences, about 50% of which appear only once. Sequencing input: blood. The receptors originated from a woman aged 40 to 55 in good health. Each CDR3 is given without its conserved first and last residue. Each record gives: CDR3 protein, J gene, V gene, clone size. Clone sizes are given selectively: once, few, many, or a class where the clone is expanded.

ASSSDRSVTPLH TRBJ1-6 TRBV9 -
AGSFLDEQY TRBJ2-5 TRBV12-3/TRBV12-4 -
ASRGQGGFYIQY TRBJ2-4 TRBV12-3/TRBV12-4 -
ASSMDRGIYNEQF TRBJ2-1 TRBV6-5 -
ASSDPWVSGANVLT TRBJ2-6 TRBV2 few
SADPYVAYEQY TRBJ2-7 TRBV20-1 -
ASGQEAGVHEQF TRBJ2-1 TRBV14 once
ASSLGQSTGELF TRBJ2-2 TRBV5-1 -
SAVSVNQETQY TRBJ2-5 TRBV20-1 -
ASSLGTRYTEAF TRBJ1-1 TRBV5-1 once
ASSSPYRGRGYT TRBJ1-2 TRBV7-2 few
ASSLEGGIGSEQY TRBJ2-7 TRBV5-1 -
SADNSNQPQH TRBJ1-5 TRBV20-1 few